These 26 T cell receptor beta chains came from one sample sequenced in a study of blood T cell repertoires in COVID-19. The assay was immunoSEQ multiplex PCR, and TCRdb's table has in-frame clones only and misses some. Among under 450,000 clones listed, roughly 87% were seen once. The sequenced sample consisted of PBMCs or T cells enriched from blood (not recorded which). The receptors originated from a woman aged 45 to 65 who had recovered from COVID-19.

With respect to this clone: The germline gene is not matched at one end of the junction; a read error may be the cause. The chain joins TRBV6-1 to TRBJ1-3; D might be TRBD1 (6 bases). The length of the CDR3 is 13 residues. CDR1 is MNHNS and CDR2 is SASEGT in the germline V gene. The DNA for the CDR3 is TGTGCCAGCAGTGAATGGCCAGGGGTGATTACAGATTTT. Encoded protein: CASSEWPGVITDF.

Worth noting for this clone: Just one base apart from a much larger clone, this may be a read error. V and J are TRBV2 and TRBJ2-6, with a tentative D call TRBD1 (5 bases). The CDR3 length is 14 residues. Germline loops: CDR1 SNHLY, CDR2 FYNNEI. The germline V and J ends were trimmed by 3 bases and 2 bases, with 5 bases remaining between them. The CDR3 reads CASSDRAGANVLTF. CDR3 bases: TGTGCCAGCAGTGACAGGGCTGGGGCCAACGTCCTGACTTTC.

The rearrangement joins TRBV7-6 to TRBJ2-3; no clear D. This CDR3 has 15 amino acids. Germline values: CDR1 SGHVS, CDR2 FNYEAQ. V shed 1 base and J shed 2 bases, with 10 bases lying between them. The CDR3 loop reads CASSLGGPTTDTQYF. CDR3 nucleotides: TGTGCCAGCAGCTTAGGAGGCCCAACCACAGATACGCAGTATTTT.

A few counts support this clone. The rearrangement joins TRBV5-5 to TRBJ1-2; D is undetermined. V lost 6 bases and J 2 bases, leaving 14 bases between the germline ends. There are 14 residues in the CDR3. The germline V gene has CDR1 SGHKS and CDR2 YYEKEE (reference sequence). CDR3 in amino acids: CASTLGSLNYGYTF. The CDR3 DNA is TGTGCCAGCACCCTCGGGAGCCTCAACTATGGCTACACCTTC.

This chain joins TRBV5-4 and TRBJ1-1; 7 positions agree with TRBD1. Germline-derived CDR1 and CDR2 are SGHNT and YYREEE (reference sequence). Losses at the gene ends were 5 bases for V and 0 bases for J; bases not matched to a gene: 16. The CDR3 has 18 residues. DNA for the CDR3: TGTGCCAGCAGTTCGAATAGGGGACAGCATACTATGAACACTGAAGCTTTCTTT. Encoded protein: CASSSNRGQHTMNTEAFF. The whole variable domain, filled in from reference TRBV5-4 and TRBJ1-1, reads ETGVTQSPTHLIKTRGQQVTLRCSSQSGHNTVSWYQQALGQGPQFIFQYYREEENGRGNFPPRFSGLQFPNYSSELNVNALELDDSALYLCASSSNRGQHTMNTEAFFGQGTRLTVV.

The chain is built from TRBV10-3 and TRBJ1-4; no clear D gene. The CDR3 is 15 residues long. V lost 6 bases, J lost 5 bases, and 16 bases lay in between. Germline V lookup: CDR1 ENHRY, CDR2 SYGVKD. The DNA for the CDR3 is TGTGCCATCAGAGGCGGGCAGCAGTTAAATGAAAAACTGTTTTTT. It translates to CAIRGGQQLNEKLFF.

This CDR3 reads CASSLTGPMSEQFF. Written as DNA, the CDR3 is TGTGCCAGCAGCTTGACTGGCCCAATGAGTGAGCAGTTCTTC. V usage is TRBV7-9 and J usage is TRBJ2-1, with unresolved D. V was trimmed by 3 bases and J by 9 bases, leaving 15 bases between them. Germline V lookup: CDR1 SEHNR, CDR2 FQNEAQ (reference sequence). CDR3 length: 14 residues.

The rearrangement links TRBV19 to TRBJ1-4; D unresolved. The CDR3 is 14 residues long. V gave up 5 bases and J gave up 7 bases, with 14 bases separating them. Germline V gene data show CDR1 as LNHDA and CDR2 as SQIVND (reference sequence). The CDR3, as DNA: TGTGCCAGTAGTTGGGGTAGCGGAGCTGAAAAACTGTTTTTT. Amino acids: CASSWGSGAEKLFF.

Concerning this clone itself: One end of the junction fails to match germline, which may point to a read error. V and J are TRBV7-9 and TRBJ1-2, with unresolved D. The CDR3 is 13 residues long. Germline V CDR1 and CDR2: SEHNR, FQNEAQ (reference sequence). The chain's CDR3 is CVSSLPGVYGYTF. DNA of the CDR3: TGTGTCAGCAGCTTACCTGGAGTCTATGGCTACACCTTC. The entire variable domain, with the rest obtained from reference TRBV7-9 and TRBJ1-2, is as follows: DTGVSQNPRHKITKRGQNVTFRCDPISEHNRLYWYRQTLGQGPEFLTYFQNEAQLEKSRLLSDRFSAERPKGSFSTLEIQRTEQGDSAMYLCVSSLPGVYGYTFGSGTRLTVV.

J is TRBJ2-7 and V is TRBV3-1 (or the pseudogene TRBV3-2), with 7 positions matching TRBD2. The CDR3 length is 16 residues. Germline V gives CDR1 LGHDT, CDR2 YNNKEL (reference sequence). V trimming: 2 bases; J trimming: 0 bases; junction bases outside the gene matches: 7. The chain's CDR3 is CASSQLAGESSYEQYF. CDR3 in DNA: TGTGCCAGCAGCCAATTGGCGGGGGAATCCTCCTACGAGCAGTACTTC.

This clone was observed a single time. This rearrangement joins TRBV6-2 or TRBV6-3 to TRBJ2-1; D is perhaps TRBD2 (6 bases). V was cut by 0 bases and J by 7 bases, with 28 bases left in between. Germline lookup yields CDR1 MNHEY and CDR2 SVGEGT. CDR3 length equals 20 residues. CDR3: CASSYSSIRSQDSAGNEQFF. The CDR3 DNA is TGTGCCAGCAGTTACTCGTCTATCAGATCTCAGGACTCTGCGGGGAATGAGCAGTTCTTC.

The chain uses TRBV29-1 and TRBJ1-5; D gene ambiguous. Trimming stripped 4 bases from V and 0 bases from J, with 7 bases between. Germline V gives CDR1 SQVTM, CDR2 ANQGSEA. This CDR3 is 13 amino acids long. DNA for the CDR3: TGCAGCGTTGGGGCTGTTAGCAATCAGCCCCAGCATTTT. Translated, it gives CSVGAVSNQPQHF.

V is TRBV10-2 and J is TRBJ1-1; 7 bases line up with TRBD1. This CDR3 is built from 14 residues. J lost 4 bases, V lost 6 bases, and 8 bases had no gene match. Germline values: CDR1 WSHSY, CDR2 SAAADI. CDR3 nucleotides: TGCGCCAGCAGACCGACAGGGATCGGCACTGAAGCTTTCTTT. Translation gives CASRPTGIGTEAFF.

The V call is TRBV7-3, the J call TRBJ2-1; 13 nucleotides line up with TRBD2. This CDR3 spans 17 amino acids. Germline V gives CDR1 SGHTA, CDR2 FQGTGA. The V gene end was trimmed by 4 bases and the J gene end by 9 bases; junction bases not matched to a gene: 12. CDR3: CASSSNSLAGGRSEQFF. The CDR3 DNA reads TGTGCCAGCAGCTCGAACTCACTAGCGGGAGGGCGAAGTGAGCAGTTCTTC. The full variable domain, with the rest looked up from reference TRBV7-3 and TRBJ2-1, is GAGVSQTPSNKVTEKGKYVELRCDPISGHTALYWYRQSLGQGPEFLIYFQGTGAADDSGLPNDRFFAVRPEGSVSTLKIQRTERGDSAVYLCASSSNSLAGGRSEQFFGPGTRLTVL.

This clone was counted a few times. J is TRBJ2-2 and V is TRBV30; 7 nucleotides match TRBD1. The CDR3 is made up of 14 amino acids. In germline, CDR1 is GTSNPN, CDR2 SVGIG (reference sequence). With V trimmed by 3 bases and J by 7 bases, 8 bases remained unmatched. CDR3 DNA: TGTGCCTGGAGGAGAAACAGGGGTGGCGGGGAGCTGTTTTTT. Translating gives CAWRRNRGGGELFF.

This chain connects TRBV7-2 to TRBJ2-2; D gene ambiguous. Trimming cost V 1 base and J 2 bases, with 11 bases left between them. The CDR3 has 16 residues. The germline V gene encodes CDR1 SGHTA and CDR2 FQGNSA. The CDR3 coding sequence is TGTGCCAGCAGCTTAGATTCACAGATCAACACCGGGGAGCTGTTTTTT. Protein sequence: CASSLDSQINTGELFF.

The J gene is TRBJ2-7, the V gene TRBV18; 13 nucleotides align to TRBD2. Germline values: CDR1 KGHSH, CDR2 LQKENI. This CDR3 comprises 15 residues. Trimming removed 8 bases from V and 2 bases from J; junction bases left unmatched: 6. The CDR3 protein is CASGAGTSGAYEQYF. DNA of the CDR3: TGTGCCAGCGGGGCCGGGACTAGCGGGGCCTACGAGCAGTACTTC.

The rearrangement joins TRBV5-1 to TRBJ2-7; perhaps TRBD2 as D (6 bases). Trimming took off 5 bases at V and 6 bases at J, with 12 bases between the two ends. The length of the CDR3 is 12 residues. Looked up from germline, CDR1 is SGHRS and CDR2 is YFSETQ. As DNA, the CDR3 is TGCGCCAGCAGGGAGGGATTCAGCGAGCAGTACTTC. Its translation: CASREGFSEQYF.

V usage is TRBV5-1 and J usage is TRBJ1-4, with 11 bases lining up with TRBD1. V lost 2 bases, J lost 3 bases, and 3 bases stayed unmatched. The CDR3 extends over 16 amino acids. Per germline, CDR1 SGHRS and CDR2 YFSETQ. The DNA for the CDR3 is TGCGCCAGCAGCTTCGGACAGGGGGCGGCTAATGAAAAACTGTTTTTT. It yields the protein CASSFGQGAANEKLFF. The full variable domain, completed using reference TRBV5-1 and TRBJ1-4, is KAGVTQTPRYLIKTRGQQVTLSCSPISGHRSVSWYQQTPGQGLQFLFEYFSETQRNKGNFPGRFSGRQFSNSRSEMNVSTLELGDSALYLCASSFGQGAANEKLFFGSGTQLSVL.

V is TRBV4-1 and J is TRBJ1-5; the D gene is possibly TRBD1 (5 bases). The V end was cut by 0 bases, the J end by 5 bases, with 11 bases between. This CDR3 is 15 amino acids long. CDR1 MGHRA and CDR2 YSYEKL come from the germline V gene. The CDR3 DNA sequence: TGCGCCAGCAGCCAAGACAAGGGGATCCATCAGCCCCAGCATTTT. Translation: CASSQDKGIHQPQHF.

This chain connects TRBV29-1 to TRBJ2-2, with 10 bases fitting TRBD1. There are 15 residues in the CDR3. Germline trimming cut 7 bases from V and 3 bases from J; bases unmatched to any gene: 8. Per germline, CDR1 SQVTM and CDR2 ANQGSEA. Here the CDR3 reads CSATPGQGHTGELFF. The CDR3, as DNA: TGCAGCGCCACACCGGGACAGGGGCACACCGGGGAGCTGTTTTTT.

V usage is TRBV28 and J usage is TRBJ1-6, with 7 positions matching TRBD1. The V gene end was trimmed by 5 bases and the J gene end by 3 bases; junction bases not matched to a gene: 7. The CDR3 covers 16 residues. Germline CDR1 MDHEN, CDR2 SYDVKM. CDR3 in amino acids: CASSHKQGNYNSPLHF. The CDR3 DNA sequence: TGTGCCAGCAGTCACAAACAGGGGAACTATAATTCACCCCTCCACTTT. The complete variable domain, with remaining parts taken from reference TRBV28 and TRBJ1-6, reads DVKVTQSSRYLVKRTGEKVFLECVQDMDHENMFWYRQDPGLGLRLIYFSYDVKMKEKGDIPEGYSVSREKKERFSLILESASTNQTSMYLCASSHKQGNYNSPLHFGNGTRLTVT.

The chain is built from TRBV3-1 (or the pseudogene TRBV3-2) and TRBJ1-2; TRBD1 matches at 9 bases. The germline CDR1 and CDR2 sequences are LGHDT and YNNKEL (reference sequence). The J segment lost 8 bases and the V segment lost 1 base, leaving 11 bases of the junction unmatched. This CDR3 spans 16 amino acids. The CDR3 region is CASSQVWGQGKSGYTF. CDR3 in DNA: TGTGCCAGCAGCCAAGTTTGGGGACAGGGTAAGAGCGGCTACACCTTC.

This clone occurred a few times. The chain joins TRBV27 to TRBJ2-3; 14 bases map to TRBD2. In germline, CDR1 is MNHEY, CDR2 SMNVEV (reference sequence). V dropped 6 bases and J dropped 7; count of bases not matched to a gene: 12. The CDR3 sequence is 17 residues long. This chain's CDR3 is CASRRSTTSGGAYTQYF. Here the CDR3 DNA reads TGTGCCAGCAGGCGTTCCACGACTAGCGGGGGGGCTTATACGCAGTATTTT.

J is TRBJ1-2 and V is TRBV19; D unclear. In germline, CDR1 is LNHDA, CDR2 SQIVND (reference sequence). The CDR3 covers 15 residues. With 2 bases removed from V and 6 bases from J, the gap between germline ends came to 16 bases. As DNA, the CDR3 is TGTGCCAGTAGTATATGGGCCAGGAAGTCGGATGGCTACACCTTC. Its protein is CASSIWARKSDGYTF.

This clone was found a few times. The chain employs TRBV27 and TRBJ1-2; a possible D gene is TRBD1 (6 bases). V was cut by 4 bases and J by 4 bases, with 22 bases left in between. The length of the CDR3 is 17 residues. CDR1 is MNHEY, CDR2 SMNVEV, per germline (reference sequence). The CDR3 coding sequence is TGTGCCAGCAGTTACACCGGGGACACCACCCCCATCTATGGCTACACCTTC. It translates to CASSYTGDTTPIYGYTF.